This TCR beta chain originates from a study of molecular identifiers for immune sequencing clone quantification. Study as a whole: Naive CD8 RNA (20,000 or 100,000 cells) was divided into five aliquots, with four sequenced.

Input for naive CD8 libraries was roughly 20,000 to 1,000,000 sorted cells; the RNA fraction used was 10%, 30% or 50%. When naive CD8 T cells were sorted, they were gated as CD8+CD4-CCR7+CD45RA+. The study's findings and limits: Effector cells kept over 98% of their molecules in clones above 20 RNA copies, while naive cells kept under 1% there.

About this clonotype: Its antigen is not identified.

The CDR3 is 18 amino acids. Germline V gene data show CDR1 as LGHNA and CDR2 as YSLEER. The V gene lost 0 bases and the J gene lost 0 bases, with 12 bases spanning the gap. MiXCR, applied by TCRdb to the PCR reads, yields one record per CDR3 protein. The table records about 630,000 distinct CDR3 sequences, roughly 25% of them present only once. The chain employs TRBV4-3 and TRBJ1-6; D remains unclear. Input material: naive CD8+ T cells from blood, with Jurkat cell RNA spiked in. Subset meaning: FACS-sorted CD8+CD4-CCR7+CD45RA+ naive T cells. This clonotype originated in a human donor in good health. Some libraries in this study had Jurkat cell RNA spiked in. In DNA form, the CDR3 reads TGCGCCAGCAGCCAAGATATTCCGATGAGCTCCTATAATTCACCCCTCCACTTT. It translates to CASSQDIPMSSYNSPLHF.